The source of this T cell receptor beta chain is a study of blood T cells in healthy people across ages. A sample-barcoded 5' primer and a J-beta primer mix were used in a second PCR of about 6 to 12 cycles. TCRdb fed the 5' RACE reads into MiXCR, producing one record per CDR3 protein. In the table there are about 780,000 distinct CDR3 sequences, 20% to 30% of which are singletons. Staff drew around 10 milliliters of peripheral blood from each donor. Germline loops: CDR1 MNHEY, CDR2 SMNVEV (reference sequence). This CDR3 has 15 amino acids. This sample was also put to use in a study of T cells of mothers and their children. That source notes: Within related and unrelated pairs, thymic selection shapes TCR recombination output in a similar way.

The sequenced sample was blood. This chain connects TRBV27 to TRBJ2-5; 10 bases map to TRBD2. The end of the DNA aligns better with TRBJ2-7, so the J call may be wrong. This TCR came from a boy younger than 18 in good health. This CDR3 is CASSDRTSGYYEQYF. DNA of the CDR3: TGTGCCAGCAGTGACCGGACTAGCGGCTACTACGAGCAGTACTTC.